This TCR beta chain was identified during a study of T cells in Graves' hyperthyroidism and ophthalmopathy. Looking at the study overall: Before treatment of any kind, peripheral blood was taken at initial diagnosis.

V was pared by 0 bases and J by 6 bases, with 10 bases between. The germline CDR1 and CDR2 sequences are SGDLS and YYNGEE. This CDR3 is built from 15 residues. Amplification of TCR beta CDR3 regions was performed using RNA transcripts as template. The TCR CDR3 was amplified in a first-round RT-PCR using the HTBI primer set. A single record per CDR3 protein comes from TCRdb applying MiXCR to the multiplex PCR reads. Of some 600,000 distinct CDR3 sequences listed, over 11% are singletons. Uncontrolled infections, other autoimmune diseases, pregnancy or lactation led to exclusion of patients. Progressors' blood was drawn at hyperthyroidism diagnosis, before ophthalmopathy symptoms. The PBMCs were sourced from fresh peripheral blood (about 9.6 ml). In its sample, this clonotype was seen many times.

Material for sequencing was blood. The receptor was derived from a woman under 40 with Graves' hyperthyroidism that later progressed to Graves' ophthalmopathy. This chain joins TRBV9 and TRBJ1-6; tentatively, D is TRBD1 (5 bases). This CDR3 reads CASSVGGDPNSPLHF. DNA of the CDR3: TGTGCCAGCAGCGTAGGCGGGGACCCTAATTCACCCCTCCACTTT. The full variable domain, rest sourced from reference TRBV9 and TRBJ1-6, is DSGVTQTPKHLITATGQRVTLRCSPRSGDLSVYWYQQSLDQGLQFLIQYYNGEERAKGNILERFSAQQFPDLHSELNLSSLELGDSALYFCASSVGGDPNSPLHFGNGTRLTVT.